The 28 T cell receptor beta chains listed next were all sequenced from one sample in a study of post-analysis software for immune sequencing data. Their antigens remain unidentified. Unique molecular identifiers were built into the TCR beta cDNA libraries. TCRdb re-analysed the PCR reads in MiXCR, keeping a single row per CDR3 protein. This sample carries about 820,000 distinct CDR3 sequences, 53% of them seen once, and the ten largest clones take 4.6%. Whole-study findings and limits: There were a handful of TRBV segments more frequent in patients than controls, and TRBV5-6, TRBV5-1 and TRBV20-1 were among them.

Input material: blood. Source of these receptors: a girl aged 10 to 17 with multiple sclerosis.

This clonotype turned up a few times. This rearrangement joins TRBV12-3 or TRBV12-4 to TRBJ1-2, with D possibly TRBD1 on 6 matching bases. The CDR3 is 14 amino acids. The V end lost 3 bases, the J end lost 7 bases, and 15 bases lay between the germline ends. The CDR3 DNA follows: TGTGCCAGCAGTTTGGCAGGGGCGCATTCTGGCTACACCTTC. Residues: CASSLAGAHSGYTF.

This clonotype has a single count. The gene calls are TRBV20-1 and TRBJ2-4; the D gene could be TRBD1 or TRBD2 (5 bases each). The CDR3 runs 14 residues. The V and J ends lost 2 bases and 13 bases respectively, with 21 bases between them. Germline loops: CDR1 DFQATT, CDR2 SNEGSKA (reference sequence). The chain's CDR3 is CSARSPGTDPEQYF. CDR3 nucleotide sequence: TGCAGTGCTAGATCTCCCGGGACGGACCCGGAGCAGTACTTC.

This rearrangement joins TRBV3-1 to TRBJ2-7; 10 bases align to TRBD2. The CDR3 spans 15 residues. V shed 6 bases, J shed 9 bases, and the junction held 14 bases outside the gene matches. In germline, CDR1 is LGHDT, CDR2 YNNKEL (reference sequence). Here the CDR3 reads CASRPASGGFTSQYF. In nucleotides, the CDR3 is TGTGCCAGCAGGCCAGCTAGCGGGGGCTTTACCTCGCAGTACTTC.

This clonotype has a handful of counts. J is TRBJ2-4 and V is TRBV6-6; D is unresolved. The J call may not be correct, given that the DNA end is closer to TRBJ2-5. CDR3 size: 14 residues. Germline V gene sequence: CDR1 MNHNY, CDR2 SVGAGI (reference sequence). The CDR3 DNA is TGTGCCAGCAGTCCGGCCCCCTTTTTGGAGACCCAGTACTTC. Residues: CASSPAPFLETQYF.

The genes are TRBV20-1 and TRBJ2-1, with 7 bases lining up with TRBD2. Germline trimming cut 3 bases from V and 1 base from J; bases unmatched to any gene: 12. Germline values: CDR1 DFQATT, CDR2 SNEGSKA (reference sequence). This CDR3 region has 17 residues. CDR3 region: CSARQEGILASYNEQFF. The CDR3 DNA is TGCAGTGCTAGGCAAGAGGGCATACTAGCGTCCTACAATGAGCAGTTCTTC.

The chain recombines TRBV5-1 with TRBJ2-3, with TRBD1 as a possible D gene (5 bases). CDR3 size: 16 residues. Germline V CDR1 and CDR2: SGHRS, YFSETQ. Trimming removed 0 bases at V and 0 bases at J, with 11 bases between. CDR3 region: CASSLVLGDSTDTQYF. The CDR3 bases are TGCGCCAGCAGCTTGGTTTTAGGGGATAGCACAGATACGCAGTATTTT.

This clonotype was recorded a few times. The chain links TRBV5-6 to TRBJ1-2, with D unclear. V shed 2 bases and J shed 2 bases, with 13 bases lying between them. The germline V gene has CDR1 SGHDT and CDR2 YYEEEE. The CDR3 covers 15 residues. CDR3: CASSLDTFANYGYTF. In nucleotides, the CDR3 is TGTGCCAGCAGCTTAGACACATTCGCGAACTATGGCTACACCTTC.

This clonotype appeared once. The chain recombines TRBV29-1 with TRBJ1-5, with D perhaps TRBD1 (5 bases). Per the germline V gene, CDR1 is SQVTM and CDR2 is ANQGSEA. Trimming took off 7 bases at V and 6 bases at J, with 16 bases between the two ends. The CDR3 runs 13 residues. For the CDR3, the DNA is TGCAGCGCCCGGTGGGGGGAGAGTCAGCCCCAGCATTTT. Amino acid sequence: CSARWGESQPQHF.

This clonotype was counted a few times. The chain recombines TRBV15 with TRBJ2-7; the match to TRBD2 covers 8 bases. Trimming took 2 bases from V and 5 from J; bases not matched to a gene: 8. The V gene's germline CDR1 is LNHNV and CDR2 YYDKDF (reference sequence). The CDR3 totals 15 residues. The CDR3 DNA reads as TGTGCCACCAGCAGACAACCGGGACTAGTTGACGAGCAGTACTTC. The encoded protein is CATSRQPGLVDEQYF.

The rearrangement uses TRBV12-3 or TRBV12-4 and TRBJ1-5; D remains ambiguous. The CDR3 is 15 amino acids. V lost 6 bases and J lost 3, with 15 bases in between. The CDR3 nucleotides read TGTGCCAGCAGCCCGCCTTCCGCAGACAATCAGCCCCAGCATTTT. This codes for CASSPPSADNQPQHF.

This clonotype was seen more than once but under ten times. V and J are TRBV7-6 and TRBJ1-5; tentatively, D is TRBD1 (6 bases). Trimming left V 5 bases short and J 3 bases short, with 8 bases between. The CDR3 contains 13 residues. Germline CDR1 reads SGHVS; CDR2 reads FNYEAQ. The CDR3 loop reads CASSRTVNQPQHF. Written as DNA, the CDR3 is TGTGCCAGCAGCCGGACAGTCAATCAGCCCCAGCATTTT. The full variable domain, completed using reference TRBV7-6 and TRBJ1-5, is GAGVSQSPRYKVTKRGQDVALRCDPISGHVSLYWYRQALGQGPEFLTYFNYEAQQDKSGLPNDRFSAERPEGSISTLTIQRTEQRDSAMYRCASSRTVNQPQHFGDGTRLSIL.

The chain couples TRBV5-1 to TRBJ1-2; no firm D call. Per the germline V gene, CDR1 is SGHRS and CDR2 is YFSETQ. The CDR3 has 14 amino acids. V was shortened by 0 bases and J by 4 bases, with 10 bases between the two germline ends. CDR3 bases: TGCGCCAGCAGCTTGGATAAGCCTTTCTATGGCTACACCTTC. It translates to CASSLDKPFYGYTF.

This clonotype was counted ten times or more. The V and J genes are TRBV20-1 and TRBJ2-7, with a weak D call TRBD2 (5 bases). The V end lost 0 bases, the J end lost 3 bases, and 12 bases lay between the germline ends. The CDR3 totals 14 residues. Germline V gene lookup returns CDR1 DFQATT and CDR2 SNEGSKA (reference sequence). CDR3 protein: CSARDRASGYEQYF. CDR3 DNA: TGCAGTGCTAGAGATCGTGCCAGCGGCTACGAGCAGTACTTC.

The V call is TRBV5-1, the J call TRBJ2-1; D gene unclear. V was pared by 4 bases and J by 8 bases, with 7 bases between. CDR3 length: 11 residues. Germline CDR1 reads SGHRS; CDR2 reads YFSETQ. CDR3 bases: TGCGCCAGCAGCAACATCGATGAGCAGTTCTTC. This gives the protein CASSNIDEQFF.

This clonotype was seen a single time. The V and J genes are TRBV9 and TRBJ2-7, with 9 bases identical to TRBD2. CDR1 is SGDLS and CDR2 is YYNGEE in the germline V gene. The CDR3 loop spans 15 amino acids. V shed 1 base and J 2 bases; nucleotides not matched to a gene: 4. This chain's CDR3 is CASSVSSGGPYEQYF. CDR3 in DNA: TGTGCCAGCAGCGTAAGTAGCGGGGGACCCTACGAGCAGTACTTC.

The chain couples TRBV20-1 to TRBJ2-5; D assignment may be TRBD1 or TRBD2 (5 bases each). Germline CDR1 and CDR2: DFQATT and SNEGSKA (reference sequence). The CDR3 is 13 residues long. Trimming took 4 bases from V and 1 from J, leaving 10 bases between them. Here the CDR3 DNA reads TGCAGTGCTATAGGGGAGTTCCAAGAGACCCAGTACTTC. Translation gives CSAIGEFQETQYF.

The V and J genes are TRBV29-1 and TRBJ2-1; TRBD2 aligns across 10 bases. Germline trimming cut 6 bases from V and 10 bases from J; bases unmatched to any gene: 6. Per the germline V gene, CDR1 is SQVTM and CDR2 is ANQGSEA. This CDR3 is 12 amino acids long. The CDR3 loop reads CSVPIAGGEQFF. The DNA for the CDR3 is TGCAGCGTACCCATAGCGGGAGGAGAGCAGTTCTTC.

The rearrangement links TRBV7-9 to TRBJ2-7; D not resolved. The closer fit of TRBJ2-5 to the DNA end suggests the J call may be wrong. There are 16 residues in the CDR3. Germline CDR1 is SEHNR and CDR2 is FQNEAQ (reference sequence). The CDR3 coding sequence is TGTGCCAGCAGCTTGATTGGGGTACTTCTGCAAGAGACCCAGTACTTC. Its protein product is CASSLIGVLLQETQYF.

This chain joins TRBV5-1 and TRBJ2-5; the D call may be TRBD1 or TRBD2 (7 bases each). Near its end, the DNA agrees better with TRBJ2-7, so the J call may be wrong. CDR3 length: 15 residues. The germline gives CDR1 SGHRS, CDR2 YFSETQ. CDR3 in amino acids: CASSASQGGVNEQYF. CDR3 coding DNA: TGCGCCAGCAGCGCATCTCAGGGGGGGGTCAACGAGCAGTACTTC.

This clonotype turned up a few times. This chain connects TRBV29-1 to TRBJ1-2, with D possibly matching TRBD1 (5 bases). The germline V gene encodes CDR1 SQVTM and CDR2 ANQGSEA. V was cut by 6 bases and J by 5 bases, with 16 bases left in between. CDR3 length: 13 residues. The CDR3 DNA follows: TGCAGCGTCAGATCCGGGACGGCTTATGGCTACACCTTC. Its protein is CSVRSGTAYGYTF.

This clonotype appeared a few times. The chain couples TRBV5-1 to TRBJ2-5, with 12 bases matching TRBD2. The CDR3 loop spans 16 amino acids. The V segment lost 4 bases and the J segment 4 bases; nucleotides outside the gene matches: 8. Germline values: CDR1 SGHRS, CDR2 YFSETQ. The CDR3 loop reads CASSDGLAGTTETQYF. The DNA of the CDR3 is TGCGCCAGCAGCGACGGACTAGCGGGAACTACAGAGACCCAGTACTTC.

A note on this clonotype: The junction differs from germline at one of its ends, possibly a read error. The rearrangement joins TRBV6-5 to TRBJ2-5; 8 bases are shared with TRBD2. CDR3 length: 14 residues. Germline V lookup: CDR1 MNHEY, CDR2 SVGAGI. CDR3 amino acids: CANSYSGGGETQYF. The CDR3 DNA is TGTGCCAACAGTTACTCGGGAGGGGGAGAGACCCAGTACTTC.

This clonotype was counted at least ten times. This chain joins TRBV7-9 and TRBJ2-3, with D tentatively TRBD1 (5 bases). Between the trimmed V and J ends, which lost 4 bases and 6 bases, there was a span of 8 bases. The length of the CDR3 is 12 residues. Germline V gene sequence: CDR1 SEHNR, CDR2 FQNEAQ (reference sequence). The CDR3 region is CASSSSGDTQYF. The DNA for the CDR3 is TGTGCCAGCAGCTCATCAGGGGATACGCAGTATTTT.

This clonotype occurred a few times. V usage is TRBV6-2 or TRBV6-3 and J usage is TRBJ2-1; maybe TRBD1 (6 bases). CDR1 is MNHEY, CDR2 SVGEGT, per germline. The V gene lost 2 bases and the J gene lost 3 bases, with 11 bases spanning the gap. The CDR3 has 15 residues. CDR3 amino acids: CASSYGGRNYNEQFF. The DNA of the CDR3 is TGTGCCAGCAGTTACGGGGGCAGAAACTACAATGAGCAGTTCTTC.

The rearrangement uses TRBV12-3 or TRBV12-4 and TRBJ2-5, with 8 bases matching TRBD2. V lost 5 bases to trimming and J lost 5 bases; unmatched junction nucleotides: 10. The CDR3 runs to 15 residues. The chain's CDR3 is CASSLSGGGRETQYF. CDR3 nucleotides: TGTGCCAGCAGTCTAAGCGGGGGCGGACGGGAGACCCAGTACTTC.

The genes are TRBV5-6 and TRBJ1-2; 8 bases are shared with TRBD1. CDR1 and CDR2 (germline): SGHDT, YYEEEE. The CDR3 sequence is 19 residues long. The V gene end was trimmed by 3 bases and the J gene end by 2 bases; junction bases not matched to a gene: 18. Here the CDR3 DNA reads TGTGCCAGCAGCTCACCCGGGCGGGGCAGGGGGCCATCCAACTATGGCTACACCTTC. Protein product: CASSSPGRGRGPSNYGYTF.

CDR3 bases: TGCAGCGGTATAGAACAGGGTCACGAGCAGTACTTC. Residues: CSGIEQGHEQYF. This rearrangement joins TRBV29-1 to TRBJ2-7, with a possible D match to TRBD1 (6 bases). The CDR3 covers 12 residues. Germline V CDR1 and CDR2: SQVTM, ANQGSEA. V lost 7 bases and J 5 bases, leaving 15 bases between the germline ends.

This chain connects TRBV29-1 to TRBJ2-1; D gene uncertain. Germline assignment: CDR1 SQVTM and CDR2 ANQGSEA. V lost 4 bases, J lost 9 bases, and 22 bases lay in between. The CDR3 extends over 15 amino acids. This CDR3 is CSVGGPRSGSGEQFF. The CDR3 DNA reads TGCAGCGTTGGGGGTCCTAGGTCCGGGTCTGGTGAGCAGTTCTTC.